This entry is about one TCR beta chain. Its antigen is currently unknown. This sample is part of a study of monozygotic twins with inflammatory bowel disease. The team made cDNA by running eight separate reactions for each sample. Template switching was used to attach UMIs, which incorporated a 6-nucleotide sample barcode. TCRdb reprocessed the 5' RACE reads, with one entry per CDR3 protein and no DNA. The ten top clones account for about 2.3%, within a sample of approximately 390,000 distinct CDR3 sequences. CDR3 length: 17 residues. Germline CDR1 is SGHTA and CDR2 is FQGNSA. Study results and limitations: Researchers were unable to tell different T cell subtypes apart.

The authors isolated total RNA from whole blood without sorting T cells. The sequence was obtained from a human donor with ulcerative colitis or Crohn's disease, or a healthy co-twin of an affected twin (not recorded which). Sequencing was carried out using blood. The chain recombines TRBV7-2 with TRBJ2-2; TCRdb calls TRBD2, which cannot be checked without DNA. CDR3: CASSYRPGLVFTGELFF.